A selection of T cell receptor beta chains follows, all from one sample in a study of OX40 agonist ivuxolimab in advanced cancers. Here immunoSEQ multiplex PCR was the method, and the copy in TCRdb shows in-frame clones only, minus some. The sample has 20,000 to 25,000 clones, over 75% seen once. The sample here was CD4+ or CD8+ T cells sorted from blood, taken in a trial of the OX40 agonist ivuxolimab. The receptors here all came from an adult with an advanced solid tumor such as melanoma, head and neck, liver or kidney cancer. Each CDR3 is given without its conserved first and last residue. Each record gives: J gene, V gene, CDR3 protein.

J gene: TRBJ2-1; V gene: TRBV6-5; CDR3 protein: ASSTPGPQEEQF
J gene: TRBJ2-5; V gene: TRBV13; CDR3 protein: ASSPGTSGGRRETQY
J gene: TRBJ1-2; V gene: TRBV28; CDR3 protein: ASSSMLRGDYGYT
J gene: TRBJ1-1; V gene: TRBV23-1; CDR3 protein: ASSQRQGAIMRDTEAF
J gene: TRBJ2-3; V gene: TRBV9; CDR3 protein: ASSGDGNTDTQY
J gene: TRBJ2-7; V gene: TRBV6-6; CDR3 protein: ASRLWDKAPYEQY
J gene: TRBJ1-1; V gene: TRBV6-5; CDR3 protein: ASSYQGMNTEAF
J gene: TRBJ1-1; V gene: TRBV7-2; CDR3 protein: ASSLGVGTEAF
J gene: TRBJ1-5; V gene: TRBV6-5; CDR3 protein: ASEGYSNQPQH
J gene: TRBJ1-1; V gene: TRBV4-2; CDR3 protein: ASSQRQVVNTEAF
J gene: TRBJ2-1; V gene: TRBV4-3; CDR3 protein: ASSQAGGRQDNNEQF
J gene: TRBJ2-3; V gene: TRBV4-3; CDR3 protein: ASSQDGLAAHSTDTQY
J gene: TRBJ2-7; V gene: TRBV7-8; CDR3 protein: ASSLGPGDGMPEQY
J gene: TRBJ2-7; V gene: TRBV4-3; CDR3 protein: ASSAGYEQY
J gene: TRBJ1-3; V gene: TRBV18; CDR3 protein: ASSPRAVGGSGNTIY
J gene: TRBJ2-1; V gene: TRBV4-3; CDR3 protein: ASSQEETSRLHEQF
J gene: TRBJ2-1; V gene: TRBV6-1; CDR3 protein: ASFNLAGGYNEQF
J gene: TRBJ1-4; V gene: TRBV7-6; CDR3 protein: ASSLGDEKLF
J gene: TRBJ2-1; V gene: TRBV15; CDR3 protein: ATSRQTSQEQF
J gene: TRBJ2-7; V gene: TRBV25-1; CDR3 protein: ASSLGAYEQY
J gene: TRBJ1-2; V gene: TRBV5-4; CDR3 protein: ASSSPSIGLLDYGYT
J gene: TRBJ1-1; V gene: TRBV5-6; CDR3 protein: ASSPGQNMNTEAF
J gene: TRBJ1-5; V gene: TRBV6-5; CDR3 protein: ASGTPNQPQH
J gene: TRBJ2-5; V gene: TRBV29-1; CDR3 protein: SVEEVDRRTFVQETQY
J gene: TRBJ1-5; V gene: TRBV4-3; CDR3 protein: ASSVVRGTHQPQH
J gene: TRBJ1-2; V gene: TRBV2; CDR3 protein: ASSESGQAYGYT
J gene: TRBJ2-7; V gene: TRBV6-5; CDR3 protein: ASEQGYEQY
J gene: TRBJ2-7; V gene: TRBV13; CDR3 protein: ASSLVSQYEQY
J gene: TRBJ1-2; V gene: TRBV6-5; CDR3 protein: ASSYGGLYGYT
J gene: TRBJ2-7; V gene: TRBV7-6; CDR3 protein: ASSSGTGAGEQY
J gene: TRBJ2-7; V gene: TRBV19; CDR3 protein: ASSMQGSSYEQY
J gene: TRBJ2-1; V gene: TRBV7-9; CDR3 protein: ASSIPTAGGRNEQF
J gene: TRBJ2-3; V gene: TRBV7-6; CDR3 protein: ASSPPPGPTTDTQY
J gene: TRBJ2-3; V gene: TRBV11-2; CDR3 protein: ASSLVTLNTDTQY
J gene: TRBJ2-7; V gene: TRBV4-2; CDR3 protein: ASSQNEQGLQY
J gene: TRBJ2-5; V gene: TRBV4-1; CDR3 protein: ASSQSARDRGHETQY
J gene: TRBJ1-5; V gene: TRBV19; CDR3 protein: ASGGQGRNQPQH
J gene: TRBJ1-5; V gene: TRBV6-1; CDR3 protein: ASSDDGPGQPQH
J gene: TRBJ2-5; V gene: TRBV19; CDR3 protein: ASSIGMEGGYQETQY
J gene: TRBJ2-5; V gene: TRBV6-5; CDR3 protein: ASSYGLDRTQY
J gene: TRBJ2-3; V gene: TRBV2; CDR3 protein: ASSEWVSGGVGDTQY
J gene: TRBJ1-1; V gene: TRBV7-3; CDR3 protein: ASSSSGGLNTEAF
J gene: TRBJ2-7; V gene: TRBV11-2; CDR3 protein: ASSFGTAAYEQY
J gene: TRBJ2-7; V gene: TRBV6-5; CDR3 protein: ASSYTVDEQY
J gene: TRBJ1-2; V gene: TRBV5-4; CDR3 protein: ASSLTVNYGYT
J gene: TRBJ2-1; V gene: TRBV30; CDR3 protein: AWTSGAYNEQF
J gene: TRBJ1-1; V gene: TRBV7-9; CDR3 protein: ASSFSRQGDTEAF